This TCR beta chain was identified in a study of blood T cell repertoires in COVID-19. Study-wide context: Spain, Italy and the United States supplied samples that represented acute and convalescent COVID-19. Sources were T cells, B-cell-depleted T cells, or PBMCs; the material itself was cDNA or gDNA.

The CDR3 spans 12 residues. Germline CDR1 and CDR2: SGHRS and YFSETQ. In the study's own analysis: How many nucleated cells were present was estimated from reference gene primer amplification. Measured with immunoSEQ multiplex PCR; TCRdb has only the in-frame clones, and not every one. The V and J calls and clone size are taken from that table; D and trimming were inferred from the DNA. In the table there are 300,000 or so clones, 85% of which are singletons. Details on this clone: At one end, the junction sequence differs from germline, possibly due to a read error.

The rearrangement joins TRBV5-1 to TRBJ2-7, with D tentatively TRBD1 (6 bases). Material: peripheral blood. This clonotype was obtained from a woman between 45 and 65 years old with active or convalescent COVID-19. Written as DNA, the CDR3 is TGCGCCAGCAGCTCGACAGGCCCTTTCATGGCTTTC. Translated, it gives CASSSTGPFMAF.